This T cell receptor beta chain appears in the sequencing data of a study of siplizumab effects on memory and regulatory T cells. Findings and caveats of the study: For siplizumab cultures, the suppressive function of their proliferating Tregs was not confirmed. Naive T cells seemed more diverse than memory cells and seemed major alloresponse contributors. Mapping to unstimulated subsets was achieved for only a minor fraction of alloreactive clones.

Regarding this clone: What it binds is not known.

TCRdb keeps only in-frame clones here, not all; method: immunoSEQ multiplex PCR. The sample yields approximately 65,000 clones, around 79% seen once. Trimming removed 7 bases at V and 7 bases at J, with 10 bases between. The CDR3 contains 11 residues. The germline CDR1 and CDR2 sequences are MNHEY and SVGAGI. This sequence was found in a human donor in good health. This chain links TRBV6-5 with TRBJ1-2, with TRBD1 as a possible D gene (6 bases). Sequencing was carried out using memory CD4+ T cells sorted from blood. DNA of the CDR3: TGTGCCAGCACCCAGGGGATTGGCTACACCTTC. Its translation: CASTQGIGYTF.